The rows below give T cell receptor beta chains drawn from one sample of a study of T cells in Graves' hyperthyroidism and ophthalmopathy. MiXCR, applied by TCRdb to the multiplex PCR reads, yields one record per CDR3 protein. Of a few hundred thousand distinct CDR3 sequences in the sample, 46% were seen once. Sequenced input: peripheral blood or thyroid tissue (not recorded which). The origin of the receptors is a woman aged 18-29 years with Graves' hyperthyroidism. The CDR3 runs from the conserved cysteine through the conserved F or W. Each record gives: J gene, clone size, V gene, D gene, CDR3 DNA, CDR3 protein. D genes are given only for firm matches. Clone size appears in some rows only: once, few, many, or a class for an expanded clone.

TRBJ1-6 | . | TRBV14 | . | TGTGCCAGCAGCCCTTATTTTCTCTCCTATAATTCACCCCTCCACTTT | CASSPYFLSYNSPLHF
TRBJ2-7 | few | TRBV7-9 | TRBD2 | TGTGCCAGCATCGACGGGGGGGACTACCACGAGCAGTACTTC | CASIDGGDYHEQYF
TRBJ1-2 | few | TRBV29-1 | . | TGCAGCGTTGAAGACGCGAGGGCCAGGCAGGGGAAGGTTGTCTATGGCTACACCTTC | CSVEDARARQGKVVYGYTF
TRBJ1-3 | few | TRBV5-1 | . | TGCGCCAGCAGCTGGGAGGCGTCCTCTGGAAACACCATATATTTT | CASSWEASSGNTIYF
TRBJ1-3 | few | TRBV25-1 | . | TGTGCCAGCAGCGGGGCGTATTATTCTGGAAACACCATATATTTT | CASSGAYYSGNTIYF
TRBJ1-1 | . | TRBV29-1 | . | TGCAGCGTTGGAGGTGAAGCTTTCTTT | CSVGGEAFF
TRBJ1-2 | many | TRBV29-1 | . | TGCAGCGTTCTGAGTCAGCAAAAAAACTATGGCTACACCTTC | CSVLSQQKNYGYTF
TRBJ1-5 | many | TRBV7-8 | . | TGTGCCAGCAGCTTAAGGGGATGGAGCAATCAGCCCCAGCATTTT | CASSLRGWSNQPQHF
TRBJ1-6 | . | TRBV7-6 | TRBD1 | TGTGCCAGCAGCCCAAGGACAGGGGTGAATTCACCCCTCCACTTT | CASSPRTGVNSPLHF
TRBJ2-5 | . | TRBV29-1 | . | TGCAGCGTTGAGACCGTCCAGATAGAGACCCAGTACTTC | CSVETVQIETQYF
TRBJ2-7 | . | TRBV29-1 | TRBD2 | TGCAGCGGTGGGGGAGGACTAGCGGGATTCTACGAGCAGTACTTC | CSGGGGLAGFYEQYF
TRBJ1-2 | many | TRBV19 | . | TGTGCCAGTGTAATGAGGAGTAACTATGGCTACACCTTC | CASVMRSNYGYTF
TRBJ2-5 | few | TRBV20-1 | TRBD1 | TGCAGTGCTAGAAGCAACAGGGGTGGGGAGACCCAGTACTTC | CSARSNRGGETQYF
TRBJ2-5 | . | TRBV29-1 | . | TGCAGCGCGGTGGGGGAGACCCAGTACTTC | CSAVGETQYF
TRBJ1-1 | many | TRBV2 | . | TGTGCCAGCAGGGGGACGGCCGAAGCTTTCTTT | CASRGTAEAFF
TRBJ2-7 | few | TRBV7-2 | . | TGTGCCAGCAGCTTAGCCGGCTCGGGCGAGCAGTACTTC | CASSLAGSGEQYF
TRBJ2-7 | . | TRBV7-2 | . | TGTGCCAGCAGCTTAAGCGGAGGGCCCTACGGGCAGTACTTC | CASSLSGGPYGQYF
TRBJ1-1 | many | TRBV29-1 | . | TGCAGCGTGGACAGAGCCACTGAAGCTTTCTTT | CSVDRATEAFF